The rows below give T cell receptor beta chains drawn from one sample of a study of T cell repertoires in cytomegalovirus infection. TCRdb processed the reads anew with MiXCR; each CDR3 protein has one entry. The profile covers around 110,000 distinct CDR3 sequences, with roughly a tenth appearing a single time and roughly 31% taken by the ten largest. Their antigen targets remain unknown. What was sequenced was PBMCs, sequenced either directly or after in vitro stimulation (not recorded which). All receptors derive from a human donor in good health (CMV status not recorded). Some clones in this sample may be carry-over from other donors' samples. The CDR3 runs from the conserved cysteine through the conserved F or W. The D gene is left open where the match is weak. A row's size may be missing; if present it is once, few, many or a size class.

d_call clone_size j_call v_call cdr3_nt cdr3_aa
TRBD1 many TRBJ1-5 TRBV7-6 TGTGCCAGCAGTTTAGGAACAGGGGGCGCAGGACAGCCCCAGCATTTT CASSLGTGGAGQPQHF
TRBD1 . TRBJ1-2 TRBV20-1 TGCAGTGCAACCCCGGGACAGGGTGTCTATGGCTACACCTTC CSATPGQGVYGYTF
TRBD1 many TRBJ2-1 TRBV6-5 TGTGCCAGCAGTGAGACAGGGCATTCCTACAATGAGCAGTTCTTC CASSETGHSYNEQFF
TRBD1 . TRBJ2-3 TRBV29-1 TGCAGCGTTTCGAGGACAGGGGGCACAGATACGCAGTATTTT CSVSRTGGTDTQYF
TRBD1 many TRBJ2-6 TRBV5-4 TGTGCCAGCAGCACGGCCGGACAGGCTTATTCTGGGGCCAACGTCCTGACTTTC CASSTAGQAYSGANVLTF
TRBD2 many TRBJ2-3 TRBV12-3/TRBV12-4 TGTGCCAGCAGTTTCGGGTCTTGGTTGCGGGAGTCGGCTGATACGCAGTATTTT CASSFGSWLRESADTQYF
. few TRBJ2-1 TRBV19 TGTGCCAGTAGTGACCGGGACCTCAAACAGGGTGAGCAGTTCTTC CASSDRDLKQGEQFF
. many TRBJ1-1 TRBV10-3 TGTGCCATCAGTTTCCAACAGGGCGACACTGAAGCTTTCTTT CAISFQQGDTEAFF
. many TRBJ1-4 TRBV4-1 TGCGCCAGCAGCCCCCCGAGGGAACTTACTAATGAAAAACTGTTTTTT CASSPPRELTNEKLFF
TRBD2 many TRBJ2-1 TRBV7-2 TGTGCCAGCAGCTTAGCGGGAGGGTCCTCATACTACAATGAGCAGTTCTTC CASSLAGGSSYYNEQFF
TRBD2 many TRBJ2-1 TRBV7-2 TGTGCCAGCAGCACTCGTACAGGGCGAGGGCCCGGGACTAGCGGGACCGGGAATGAGCAGTTCTTC CASSTRTGRGPGTSGTGNEQFF
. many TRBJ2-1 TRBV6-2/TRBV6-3 TGTGCCAGCAGTAGAGGGACGGGTGAGCAGTTCTTC CASSRGTGEQFF
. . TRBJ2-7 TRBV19 TGTGCCAGCGGCTACCCCGAGTCCTACGAGCAGTACTTC CASGYPESYEQYF
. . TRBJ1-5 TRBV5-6 TGTGCCAGCAGCTTAGGATTTGACCATATGGGCAATCAGCCCCAGCATTTT CASSLGFDHMGNQPQHF
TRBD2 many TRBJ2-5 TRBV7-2 TGTGCCAGCAGCCGAGGACTAGCGGGAGGTGGGGAGACCCAGTACTTC CASSRGLAGGGETQYF
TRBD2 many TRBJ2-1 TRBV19 TGTGCCAGTAGTATAAGGTCCCCAGGCGGGAGCTCCTACAATGAGCAGTTCTTC CASSIRSPGGSSYNEQFF
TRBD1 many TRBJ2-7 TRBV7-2 TGTGCCAGCGGCCATGGGGGCAGGGGGTACGAGCAGTACTTC CASGHGGRGYEQYF
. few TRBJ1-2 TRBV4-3 TGCGCCAGCAGCCAAGGGGAAAACTATGGCTACACCTTC CASSQGENYGYTF
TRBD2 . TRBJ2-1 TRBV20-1 TGCAGTGCTAGCAGACTAGCGGGAGTGGTCTACAATGAGCAGTTCTTC CSASRLAGVVYNEQFF
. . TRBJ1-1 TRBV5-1 TGCGCCAGCAGCTTGAAGGGGTCTGAAGCTTTCTTT CASSLKGSEAFF
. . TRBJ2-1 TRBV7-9 TGTGCCAGCAGCGGGGGTGTAGCCTCCTACAATGAGCAGTTCTTC CASSGGVASYNEQFF
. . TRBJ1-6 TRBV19 TGTGCCAGTAAGAACGGGGGGAATAATTCACCCCTCCACTTT CASKNGGNNSPLHF
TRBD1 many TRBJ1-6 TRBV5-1 TGCGCCAGCAGCTTGGGGGACAGGGGGGGCCAAGCCCTCCACTTT CASSLGDRGGQALHF
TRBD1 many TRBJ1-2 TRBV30 TGTGCCTGGAGGGCAGGGGGCTACTATGGCTACACCTTC CAWRAGGYYGYTF
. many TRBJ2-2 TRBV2 TGTGCCAGCAGAATGTCAATGGGCACCGGGGAGCTGTTTTTT CASRMSMGTGELFF
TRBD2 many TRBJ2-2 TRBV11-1 TGTGCCAGCAGCTTAGGGACTAGCGGGAAGACCGGGGAGCTGTTTTTT CASSLGTSGKTGELFF
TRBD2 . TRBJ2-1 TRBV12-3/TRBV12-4 TGTGCCAGCGGTATTGGCGGGAGGGCCAATGAGCAGTTCTTC CASGIGGRANEQFF
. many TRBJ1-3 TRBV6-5 TGTGCCAGCGTTGCTAGCTCTGGAAACACCATATATTTT CASVASSGNTIYF
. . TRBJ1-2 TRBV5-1 TGCGCCAGCAGCCGACAAGGGAGTTACTATGGCTACACCTTC CASSRQGSYYGYTF
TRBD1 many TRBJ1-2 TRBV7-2 TGTGCCAGCAGCCGGACAGGGCGAGGCTATGGCTACACCTTC CASSRTGRGYGYTF
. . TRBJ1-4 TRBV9 TGTGCCAGCAGCGAACAATCCCTGGCTGGAACTAATGAAAAACTGTTTTTT CASSEQSLAGTNEKLFF
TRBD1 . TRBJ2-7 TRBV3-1 TGTGCCAGCAGCCAAGTACAGGGGCACGAGCAGTACTTC CASSQVQGHEQYF
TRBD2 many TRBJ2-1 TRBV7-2 TGTGCCAGCAGCTTAGGGGGAGCGGGAGGGGTCAATGAGCAGTTCTTC CASSLGGAGGVNEQFF
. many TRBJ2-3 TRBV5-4 TGTGCCAGCAGCTTGGGGACTAGCACAGATACGCAGTATTTT CASSLGTSTDTQYF
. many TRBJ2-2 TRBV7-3 TGTGCCAGCAGCTTCGGGACACATAACACCGGGGAGCTGTTTTTT CASSFGTHNTGELFF
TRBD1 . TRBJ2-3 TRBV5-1 TGCGCCAGCAGCTTCGGACAGGTGGGGGGCACAGATACGCAGTATTTT CASSFGQVGGTDTQYF
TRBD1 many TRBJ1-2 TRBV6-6 TGTGCCAGCAGCATCGGACAGGGGGCGGATGGCTACACCTTC CASSIGQGADGYTF
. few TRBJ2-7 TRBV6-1 TGTGCCAGCAGTGACTACGAGCAGTACTTC CASSDYEQYF
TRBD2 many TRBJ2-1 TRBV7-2 TGTGCCAGCAGCTTAGAGGCGGGAGTACCCTACAATGAGCAGTTCTTC CASSLEAGVPYNEQFF
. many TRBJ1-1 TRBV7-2 TGTGCCAGCAGTAAAGCACGAATCCAAGCTTTCTTT CASSKARIQAFF
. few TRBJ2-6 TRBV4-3 TGCGCCAGCAGCCAAGGGGAACCTGGGGCCAACGTCCTGACTTTC CASSQGEPGANVLTF
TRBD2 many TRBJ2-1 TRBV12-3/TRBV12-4 TGTGCCAGCAGTCCGTTGGCGGGAGCTATCTACAATGAGCAGTTCTTC CASSPLAGAIYNEQFF
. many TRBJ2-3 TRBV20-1 TGCAGTGCCTCAGGGGGCACAGATACGCAGTATTTT CSASGGTDTQYF
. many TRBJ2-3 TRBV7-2 TGTGCCAGCAGCCCTAGTGGCCCTACCGGAGATACGCAGTATTTT CASSPSGPTGDTQYF
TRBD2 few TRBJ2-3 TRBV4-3 TGCGCCAGCAGCCAAGTTTGGAGTAGCGGGAGCACAGATACGCAGTATTTT CASSQVWSSGSTDTQYF
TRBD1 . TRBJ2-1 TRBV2 TGTGCCAGCAGTGACTTTGGGACAGGGCTAGACAATGAGCAGTTCTTC CASSDFGTGLDNEQFF
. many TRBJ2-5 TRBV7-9 TGTGCCAGCAGACGGAGGGATCAAGAGACCCAGTACTTC CASRRRDQETQYF
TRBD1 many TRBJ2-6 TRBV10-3 TGTGCCATCAGTGGGACAGGGATGCGCTCTGGGGCCAACGTCCTGACTTTC CAISGTGMRSGANVLTF
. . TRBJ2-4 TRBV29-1 TGCAGCGTTGAGGGGGCCAGACAAAAAGCCAAAAACATTCAGTACTTC CSVEGARQKAKNIQYF
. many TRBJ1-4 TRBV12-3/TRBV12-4 TGTGCCAGCAGCCCCCTCTCTAATGAAAAACTGTTTTTT CASSPLSNEKLFF
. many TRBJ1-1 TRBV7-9 TGTGCCAGCAGCTTATATAAAGGCGGACTGCGGGGCACTGAAGCTTTCTTT CASSLYKGGLRGTEAFF
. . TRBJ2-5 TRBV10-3 TGTGCCACCGGGACAAGCTTCCAAGAGACCCAGTACTTC CATGTSFQETQYF
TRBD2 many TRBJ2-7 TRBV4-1 TGCGCCAGCAGCCAATCGAATGGACTAGTAGGCGAGCAGTACTTC CASSQSNGLVGEQYF
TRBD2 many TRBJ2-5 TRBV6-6 TGTGCCAGCATGGGGCCTACAAGCGGGGGAGAGACCCAGTACTTC CASMGPTSGGETQYF
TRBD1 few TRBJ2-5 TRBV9 TGTGCCAGCAGCGTAGGTGACAGGGGAGGAGAGACCCAGTACTTC CASSVGDRGGETQYF
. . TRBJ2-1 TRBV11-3 TGTGCCAGCAGCTTAAACGAGGGGATGGGGGAGCAGTTCTTC CASSLNEGMGEQFF
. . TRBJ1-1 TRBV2 TGTGCCAGCACACTGGACCGCAACACTGAAGCTTTCTTT CASTLDRNTEAFF
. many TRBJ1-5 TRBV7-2 TGTGCCAGCAGCTTGTCGGACAGCAATCAGCCCCAGCATTTT CASSLSDSNQPQHF
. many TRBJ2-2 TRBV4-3 TGCGCCAGCAGCGATTTAGGCCAAAACACCGGGGAGCTGTTTTTT CASSDLGQNTGELFF